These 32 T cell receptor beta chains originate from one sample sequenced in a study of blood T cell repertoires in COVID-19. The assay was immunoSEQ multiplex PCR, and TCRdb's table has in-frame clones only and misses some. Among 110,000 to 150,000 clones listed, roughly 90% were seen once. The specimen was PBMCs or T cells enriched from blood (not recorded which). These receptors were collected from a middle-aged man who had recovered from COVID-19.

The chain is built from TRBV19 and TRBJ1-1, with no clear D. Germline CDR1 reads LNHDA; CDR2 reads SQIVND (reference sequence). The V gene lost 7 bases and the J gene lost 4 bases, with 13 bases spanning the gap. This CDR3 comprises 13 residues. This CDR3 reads CASNRGGRTEAFF. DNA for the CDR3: TGTGCCAGTAACCGGGGAGGGCGCACTGAAGCTTTCTTT.

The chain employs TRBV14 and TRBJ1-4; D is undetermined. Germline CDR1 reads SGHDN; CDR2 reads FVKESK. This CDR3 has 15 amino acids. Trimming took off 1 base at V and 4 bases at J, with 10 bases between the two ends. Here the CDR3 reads CASSQAGGFNEKLFF. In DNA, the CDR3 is TGTGCCAGCAGCCAAGCGGGAGGGTTTAATGAAAAACTGTTTTTT.

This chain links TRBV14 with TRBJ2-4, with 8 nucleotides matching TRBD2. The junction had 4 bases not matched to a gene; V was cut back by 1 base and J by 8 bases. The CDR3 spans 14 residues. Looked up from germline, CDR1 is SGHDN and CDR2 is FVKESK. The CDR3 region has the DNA TGTGCCAGCAGCCAAGCGGGGGGGTGGCACATTCAGTACTTC. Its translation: CASSQAGGWHIQYF.

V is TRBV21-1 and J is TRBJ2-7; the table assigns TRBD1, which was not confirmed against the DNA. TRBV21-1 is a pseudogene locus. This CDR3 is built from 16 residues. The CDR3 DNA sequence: TGTGCCAGCACTATGAAGGGACAGACTTCCTCCTACGAGCAGTACTTC. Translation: CASTMKGQTSSYEQYF.

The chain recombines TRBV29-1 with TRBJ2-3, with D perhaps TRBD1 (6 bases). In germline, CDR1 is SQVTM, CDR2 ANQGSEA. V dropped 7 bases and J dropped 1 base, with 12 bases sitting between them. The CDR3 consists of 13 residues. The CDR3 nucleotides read TGCAGCGGCGATGAGGGGGGCACAGATACGCAGTATTTT. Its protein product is CSGDEGGTDTQYF.

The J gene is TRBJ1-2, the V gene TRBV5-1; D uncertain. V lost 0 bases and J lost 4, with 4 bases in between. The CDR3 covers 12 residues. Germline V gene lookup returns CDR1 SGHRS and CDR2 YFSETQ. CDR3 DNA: TGCGCCAGCAGCTTGGACAGCTATGGCTACACCTTC. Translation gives CASSLDSYGYTF.

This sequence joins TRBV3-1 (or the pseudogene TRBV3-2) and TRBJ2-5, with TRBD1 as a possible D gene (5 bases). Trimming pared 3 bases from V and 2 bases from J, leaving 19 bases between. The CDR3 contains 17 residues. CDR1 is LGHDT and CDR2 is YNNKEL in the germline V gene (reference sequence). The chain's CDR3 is CASSQRPGRQDQETQYF. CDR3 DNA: TGTGCCAGCAGCCAGCGACCAGGGCGCCAAGATCAAGAGACCCAGTACTTC.

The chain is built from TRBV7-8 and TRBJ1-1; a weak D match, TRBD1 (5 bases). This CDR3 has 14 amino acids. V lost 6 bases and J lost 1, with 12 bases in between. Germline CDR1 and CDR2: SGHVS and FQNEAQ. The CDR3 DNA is TGTGCCAGCAGATCGGGACTTAAGAACACTGAAGCTTTCTTT. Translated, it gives CASRSGLKNTEAFF.

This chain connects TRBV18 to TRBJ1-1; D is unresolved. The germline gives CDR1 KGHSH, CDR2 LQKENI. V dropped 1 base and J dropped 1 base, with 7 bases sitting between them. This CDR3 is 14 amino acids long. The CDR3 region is CASSPLLGNTEAFF. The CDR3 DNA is TGTGCCAGCTCACCACTCCTCGGGAACACTGAAGCTTTCTTT.

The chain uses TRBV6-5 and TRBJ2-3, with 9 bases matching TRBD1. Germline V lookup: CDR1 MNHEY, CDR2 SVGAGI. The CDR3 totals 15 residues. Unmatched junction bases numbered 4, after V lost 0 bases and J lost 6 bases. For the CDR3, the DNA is TGTGCCAGCAGTTACTCCGGGACAGGGATGGATACGCAGTATTTT. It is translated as CASSYSGTGMDTQYF.

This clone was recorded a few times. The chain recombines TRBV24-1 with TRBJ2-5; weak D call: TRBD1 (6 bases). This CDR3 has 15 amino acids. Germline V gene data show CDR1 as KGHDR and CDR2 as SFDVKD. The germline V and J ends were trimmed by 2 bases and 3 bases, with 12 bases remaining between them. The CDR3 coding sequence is TGTGCCACCAGTGATTCTTGGACAGAAGAAGAGACCCAGTACTTC. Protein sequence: CATSDSWTEEETQYF.

CDR3 in DNA: TGTGCCAGCGGGCTTCGGACAGAGTATAATTCACCCCTCCACTTT. Translated: CASGLRTEYNSPLHF. This sequence joins TRBV7-9 and TRBJ1-6; D may be TRBD1 (6 bases). Germline assignment: CDR1 SEHNR and CDR2 FQNEAQ (reference sequence). The ends were cut back, 8 bases at V and 4 bases at J, with 15 bases in the middle. The CDR3 has 15 residues.

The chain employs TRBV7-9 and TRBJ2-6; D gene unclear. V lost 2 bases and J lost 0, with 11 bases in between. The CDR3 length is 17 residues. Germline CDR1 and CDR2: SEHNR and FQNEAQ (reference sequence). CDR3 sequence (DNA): TGTGCCAGCAGCTTAAACTCGCCGCTCTCTGGGGCCAACGTCCTGACTTTC. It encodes CASSLNSPLSGANVLTF.

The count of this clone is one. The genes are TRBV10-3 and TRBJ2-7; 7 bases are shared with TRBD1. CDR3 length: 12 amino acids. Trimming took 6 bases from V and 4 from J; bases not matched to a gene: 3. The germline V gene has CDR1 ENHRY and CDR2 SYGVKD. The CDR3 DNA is TGTGCCATCAGCCGACAGGGTTACGAGCAGTACGTC. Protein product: CAISRQGYEQYV.

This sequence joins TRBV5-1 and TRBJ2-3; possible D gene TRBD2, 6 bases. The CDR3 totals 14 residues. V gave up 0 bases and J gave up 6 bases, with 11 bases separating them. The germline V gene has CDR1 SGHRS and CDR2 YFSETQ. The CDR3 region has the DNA TGCGCCAGCAGCTTGGTCGGGAGAGGGGATACGCAGTATTTT. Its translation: CASSLVGRGDTQYF.

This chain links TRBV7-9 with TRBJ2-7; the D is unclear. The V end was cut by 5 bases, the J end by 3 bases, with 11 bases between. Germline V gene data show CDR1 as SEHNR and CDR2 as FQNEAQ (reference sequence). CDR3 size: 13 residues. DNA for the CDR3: TGTGCCAGCAGCACCAACAGATTCTACGAGCAGTACTTC. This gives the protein CASSTNRFYEQYF. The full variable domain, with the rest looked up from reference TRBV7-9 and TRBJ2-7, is DTGVSQNPRHKITKRGQNVTFRCDPISEHNRLYWYRQTLGQGPEFLTYFQNEAQLEKSRLLSDRFSAERPKGSFSTLEIQRTEQGDSAMYLCASSTNRFYEQYFGPGTRLTVT.

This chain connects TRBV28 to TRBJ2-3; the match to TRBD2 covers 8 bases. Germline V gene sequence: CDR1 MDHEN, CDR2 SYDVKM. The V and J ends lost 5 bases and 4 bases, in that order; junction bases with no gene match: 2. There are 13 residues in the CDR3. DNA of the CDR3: TGTGCCAGCAGTCGGGGGGGTTCAGATACGCAGTATTTT. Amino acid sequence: CASSRGGSDTQYF.

The CDR3 region is CASSWDSGPYEQYF. CDR3 nucleotides: TGCGCCAGCAGCTGGGACAGCGGACCCTACGAGCAGTACTTC. The chain combines TRBV5-1 with TRBJ2-7; 7 bases are a match to TRBD1. The germline gives CDR1 SGHRS, CDR2 YFSETQ. This CDR3 is built from 14 residues. V was pared by 3 bases and J by 2 bases, with 5 bases of the junction left unmatched.

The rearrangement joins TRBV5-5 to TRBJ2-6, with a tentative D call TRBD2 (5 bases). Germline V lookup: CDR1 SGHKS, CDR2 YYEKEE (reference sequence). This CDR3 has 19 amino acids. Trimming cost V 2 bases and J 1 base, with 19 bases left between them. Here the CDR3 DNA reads TGTGCCAGCAGCTTAAGATCGGTGAGGGTCTGGTCTGGGGCCAACGTCCTGACTTTC. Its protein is CASSLRSVRVWSGANVLTF.

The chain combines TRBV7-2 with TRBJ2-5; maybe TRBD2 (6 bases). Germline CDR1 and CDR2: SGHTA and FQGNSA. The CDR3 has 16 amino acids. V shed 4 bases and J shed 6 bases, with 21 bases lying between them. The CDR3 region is CASSSMTSLVTKTQYF. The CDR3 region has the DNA TGTGCCAGCAGCTCCATGACTAGTCTAGTTACGAAGACCCAGTACTTC.

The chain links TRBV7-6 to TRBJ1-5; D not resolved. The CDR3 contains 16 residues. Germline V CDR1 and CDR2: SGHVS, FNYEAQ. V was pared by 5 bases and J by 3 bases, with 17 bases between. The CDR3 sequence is CASSPEIGGINQPQHF. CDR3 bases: TGTGCCAGCAGCCCCGAAATCGGCGGGATCAATCAGCCCCAGCATTTT.

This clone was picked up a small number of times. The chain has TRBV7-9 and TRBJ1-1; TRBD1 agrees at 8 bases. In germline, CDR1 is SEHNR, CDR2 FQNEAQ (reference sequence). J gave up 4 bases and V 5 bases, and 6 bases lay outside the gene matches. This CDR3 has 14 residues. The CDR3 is CASSNQGALTEAFF. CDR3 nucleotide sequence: TGTGCCAGCAGCAACCAGGGGGCGCTCACTGAAGCTTTCTTT. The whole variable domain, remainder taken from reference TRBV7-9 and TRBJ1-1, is DTGVSQNPRHKITKRGQNVTFRCDPISEHNRLYWYRQTLGQGPEFLTYFQNEAQLEKSRLLSDRFSAERPKGSFSTLEIQRTEQGDSAMYLCASSNQGALTEAFFGQGTRLTVV.

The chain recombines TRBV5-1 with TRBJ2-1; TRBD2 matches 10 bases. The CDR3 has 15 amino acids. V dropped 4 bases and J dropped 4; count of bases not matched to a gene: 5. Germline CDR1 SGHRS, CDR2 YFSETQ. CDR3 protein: CASSPASGSYNEQFF. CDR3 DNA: TGCGCCAGCAGCCCTGCTAGCGGGAGTTACAATGAGCAGTTCTTC.

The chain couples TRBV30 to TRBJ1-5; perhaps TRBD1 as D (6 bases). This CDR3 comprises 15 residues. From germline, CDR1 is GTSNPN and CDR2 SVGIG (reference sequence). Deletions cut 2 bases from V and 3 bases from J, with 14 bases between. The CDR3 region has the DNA TGTGCCTGGAGTCTACAGGGAGGGAACAATCAGCCCCAGCATTTT. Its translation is CAWSLQGGNNQPQHF. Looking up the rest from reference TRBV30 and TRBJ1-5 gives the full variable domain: SQTIHQWPATLVQPVGSPLSLECTVEGTSNPNLYWYRQAAGRGLQLLFYSVGIGQISSEVPQNLSASRPQDRQFILSSKKLLLSDSGFYLCAWSLQGGNNQPQHFGDGTRLSIL.

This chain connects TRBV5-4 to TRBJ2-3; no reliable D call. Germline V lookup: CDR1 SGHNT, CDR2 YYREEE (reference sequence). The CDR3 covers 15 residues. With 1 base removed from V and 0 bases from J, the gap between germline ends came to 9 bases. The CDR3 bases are TGTGCCAGCAGCTTGCCGGCAGCGAGCACAGATACGCAGTATTTT. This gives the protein CASSLPAASTDTQYF.

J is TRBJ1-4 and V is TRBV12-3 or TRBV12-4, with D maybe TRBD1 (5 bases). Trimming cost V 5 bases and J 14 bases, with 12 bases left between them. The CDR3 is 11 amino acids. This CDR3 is CASSRNQGLFF. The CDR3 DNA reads TGTGCCAGCAGTCGGAATCAGGGCCTGTTTTTT.

The chain's CDR3 is CAWSVQALLAFF. In DNA form, the CDR3 reads TGTGCCTGGAGTGTACAGGCACTTTTAGCTTTCTTT. The chain uses TRBV30 and TRBJ1-1; D might be TRBD1 (5 bases). The CDR3 is made up of 12 amino acids. Germline V gene sequence: CDR1 GTSNPN, CDR2 SVGIG (reference sequence). Between the trimmed V and J ends, which lost 0 bases and 10 bases, there was a span of 12 bases.

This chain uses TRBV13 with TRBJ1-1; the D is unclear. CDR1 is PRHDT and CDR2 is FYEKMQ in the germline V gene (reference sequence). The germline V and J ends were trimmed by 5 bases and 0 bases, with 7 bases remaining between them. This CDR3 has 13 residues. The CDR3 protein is CASSDSLNTEAFF. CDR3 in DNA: TGTGCCAGCAGCGACTCTTTGAACACTGAAGCTTTCTTT.

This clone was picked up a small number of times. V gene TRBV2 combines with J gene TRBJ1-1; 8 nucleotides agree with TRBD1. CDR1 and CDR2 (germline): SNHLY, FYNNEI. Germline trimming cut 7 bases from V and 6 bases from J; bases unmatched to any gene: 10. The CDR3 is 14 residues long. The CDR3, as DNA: TGTGCCAGCAAGCGTACAGGGGGTGAGTCTGAAGCTTTCTTT. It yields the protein CASKRTGGESEAFF.

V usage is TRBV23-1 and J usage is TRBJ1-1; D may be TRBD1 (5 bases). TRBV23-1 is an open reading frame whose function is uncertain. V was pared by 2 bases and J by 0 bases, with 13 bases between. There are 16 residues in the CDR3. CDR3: CASSQQGPHMNTEAFF. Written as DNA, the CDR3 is TGCGCCAGCAGTCAACAGGGTCCTCACATGAACACTGAAGCTTTCTTT.

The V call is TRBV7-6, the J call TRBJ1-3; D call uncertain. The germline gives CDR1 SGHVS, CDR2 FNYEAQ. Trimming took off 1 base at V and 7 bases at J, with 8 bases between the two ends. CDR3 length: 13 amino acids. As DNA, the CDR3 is TGTGCCAGCAGCTTAGGAAATAGTAACACCATATATTTT. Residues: CASSLGNSNTIYF.

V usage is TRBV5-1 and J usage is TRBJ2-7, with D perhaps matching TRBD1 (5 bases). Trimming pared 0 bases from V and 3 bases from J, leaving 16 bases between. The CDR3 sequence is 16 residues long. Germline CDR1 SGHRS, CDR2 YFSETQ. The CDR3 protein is CASSLAAGSIGYEQYF. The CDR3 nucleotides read TGCGCCAGCAGCTTGGCCGCAGGGTCGATAGGCTACGAGCAGTACTTC.